This is a list of T cell receptor beta chains from one sample in a study of T cells in localized non-small cell lung cancer. Clones were sequenced by immunoSEQ multiplex PCR, and TCRdb holds only the in-frame ones, with some missing. The data show 35,000 to 45,000 clones, about nine tenths seen once. The sequences come from peripheral blood, collected before any cancer treatment. The source is a female donor older than 55 with stage I squamous cell lung carcinoma. Each CDR3 is given without its conserved first and last residue.

J,length,V,CDR3
TRBJ1-4,12,TRBV4-2,ASFSGRDGEKLF
TRBJ2-1,10,TRBV5-4,ASSSSNGERF
TRBJ2-1,13,TRBV6-6,ASSYSRELGPEQF
TRBJ2-3,12,TRBV5-4,ASSLVLGTDTQY
TRBJ2-2,11,TRBV27,ASSRHNTGELF
TRBJ2-1,13,TRBV7-9,ASSLQREYYNEQF
TRBJ1-5,15,TRBV7-8,ASSQHRQGAAKGPQH
TRBJ1-2,13,TRBV18,ASSPQGARSYGYT
TRBJ1-4,11,TRBV19,ASSISQNEKLF
TRBJ1-3,14,TRBV2,ASSEGAGEPGNTIY
TRBJ1-1,13,TRBV7-3,ASSLGTGTNTEAF
TRBJ2-1,12,TRBV5-6,ASSSLGEGHEQF
TRBJ2-5,12,TRBV7-2,ASSSGTRTETQY
TRBJ2-3,12,TRBV19,ASSLGLAADTQY
TRBJ2-1,15,TRBV2,ASRPGLAGGPSNEQF
TRBJ2-3,12,TRBV13,ASSSGTSADTQY
TRBJ2-3,15,TRBV19,ASSRRLAGALADTQY
TRBJ2-4,16,TRBV5-1,ASSASGMEGLAKNIQY
TRBJ1-6,13,TRBV30,AGEWSGTLNSPLH
TRBJ1-3,13,TRBV5-8,ASSVGWISGNTIY
TRBJ2-1,13,TRBV19,ASSAGLGGNNEQF
TRBJ1-3,12,TRBV29-1,SVVGVDSGNTIY
TRBJ2-7,12,TRBV30,AWVKRGASYEQY
TRBJ2-3,17,TRBV9,ASSVGKWGAGGLTDTQY
TRBJ2-7,14,TRBV6-5,ASSYESSGSNHEQY
TRBJ1-2,11,TRBV7-2,ASSLTTQLGYT
TRBJ2-3,13,TRBV14,ASSFGPGVQDTQY
TRBJ2-1,14,TRBV27,ASSLIQTSGRYEQF
TRBJ1-4,12,TRBV7-9,ASSFPGGDEKLF
TRBJ1-4,11,TRBV11-2,ASSLGLGEKLF
TRBJ2-1,15,TRBV11-1,ASSSRTSRTPYNEQF
TRBJ2-3,13,TRBV5-1,ASSLMPSGTDTQY
TRBJ1-1,11,TRBV27,ASSFLRHTEAF
TRBJ1-5,15,TRBV4-1,ASSQDGRAGGHQPQH
TRBJ2-3,13,TRBV30,AWSVGGGSTDTQY